This T cell receptor (beta chain) was found in a study of vaccination and CD4 T cells after COVID-19. Trimming removed 4 bases at V and 7 bases at J, with 14 bases between. Germline values: CDR1 MNHEY, CDR2 SVGAGI. The CDR3 length is 15 residues. Sequencing of the DNA from cultured CD4+ T cells was carried out with the Oncomine TCR Beta short-read assay. TCRdb re-analysed the PCR reads in MiXCR, keeping a single row per CDR3 protein. The repertoire holds about 14,000 distinct CDR3 sequences, around half seen once, with 8% to 13% in the top ten. The treatment is: roughly ten-day PBMC culture with coronavirus spike peptide pools or control peptides (ViraFEST assay). As for this clonotype: What it recognizes is unknown.

The rearrangement uses TRBV6-5 and TRBJ1-6; D is ambiguous. The specimen was CD4+ T cells from blood, cultured in vitro, collected before SARS-CoV-2 vaccination. This clonotype was obtained from a human donor who had recovered from COVID-19. In DNA form, the CDR3 reads TGTGCCAGCAGTTCCCGGACGGTCGGGAATTCACCCCTCCACTTT. Its translation is CASSSRTVGNSPLHF.